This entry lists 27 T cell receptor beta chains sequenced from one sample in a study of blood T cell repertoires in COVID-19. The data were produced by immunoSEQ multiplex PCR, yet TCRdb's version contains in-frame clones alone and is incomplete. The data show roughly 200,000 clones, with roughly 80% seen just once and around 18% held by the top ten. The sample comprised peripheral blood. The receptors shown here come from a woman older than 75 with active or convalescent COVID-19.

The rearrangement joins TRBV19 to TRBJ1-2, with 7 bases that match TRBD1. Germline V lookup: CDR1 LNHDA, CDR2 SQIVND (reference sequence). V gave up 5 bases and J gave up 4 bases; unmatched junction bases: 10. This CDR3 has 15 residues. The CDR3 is CASSVSGTEGYGYTF. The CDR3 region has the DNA TGTGCCAGTAGTGTCTCCGGGACAGAAGGCTATGGCTACACCTTC.

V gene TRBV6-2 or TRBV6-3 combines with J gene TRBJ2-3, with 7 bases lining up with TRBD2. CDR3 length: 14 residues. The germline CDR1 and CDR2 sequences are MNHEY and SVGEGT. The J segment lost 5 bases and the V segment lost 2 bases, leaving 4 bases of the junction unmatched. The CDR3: CASSYGGGLDTQYF. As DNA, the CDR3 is TGTGCCAGCAGTTACGGCGGGGGACTAGATACGCAGTATTTT.

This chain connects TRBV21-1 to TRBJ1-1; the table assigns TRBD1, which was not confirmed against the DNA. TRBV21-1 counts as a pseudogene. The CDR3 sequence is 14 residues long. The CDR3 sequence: CASSKKGQGTEAFF. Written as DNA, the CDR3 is TGTGCCAGCAGCAAGAAGGGGCAGGGCACTGAAGCTTTCTTT.

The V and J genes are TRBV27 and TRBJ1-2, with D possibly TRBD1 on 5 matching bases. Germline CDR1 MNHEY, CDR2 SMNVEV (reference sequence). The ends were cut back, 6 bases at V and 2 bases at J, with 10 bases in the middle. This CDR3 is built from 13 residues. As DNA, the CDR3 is TGTGCCAGCAGCCAGACAGAAAACTATGGCTACACCTTC. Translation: CASSQTENYGYTF.

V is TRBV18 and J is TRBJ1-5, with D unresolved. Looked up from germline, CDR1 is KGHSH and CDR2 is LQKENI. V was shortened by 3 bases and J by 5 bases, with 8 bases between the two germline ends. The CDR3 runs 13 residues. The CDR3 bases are TGTGCCAGCTCACCCCCCGGGGATCAGCCCCAGCATTTT. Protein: CASSPPGDQPQHF.

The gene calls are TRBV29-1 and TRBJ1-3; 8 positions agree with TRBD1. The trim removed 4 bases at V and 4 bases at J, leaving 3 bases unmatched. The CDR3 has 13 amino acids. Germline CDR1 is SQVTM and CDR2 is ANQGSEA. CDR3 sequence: CSVVQGVGNTIYF. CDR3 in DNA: TGCAGCGTTGTACAGGGGGTAGGAAACACCATATATTTT.

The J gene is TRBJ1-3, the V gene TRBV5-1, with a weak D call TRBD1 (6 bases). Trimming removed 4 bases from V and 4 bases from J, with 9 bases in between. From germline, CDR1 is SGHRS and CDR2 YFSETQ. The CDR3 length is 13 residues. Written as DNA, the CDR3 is TGCGCCAGCAGCAACCAGGGGGGAAACACCATATATTTT. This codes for CASSNQGGNTIYF. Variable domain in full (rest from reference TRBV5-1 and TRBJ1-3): KAGVTQTPRYLIKTRGQQVTLSCSPISGHRSVSWYQQTPGQGLQFLFEYFSETQRNKGNFPGRFSGRQFSNSRSEMNVSTLELGDSALYLCASSNQGGNTIYFGEGSWLTVV.

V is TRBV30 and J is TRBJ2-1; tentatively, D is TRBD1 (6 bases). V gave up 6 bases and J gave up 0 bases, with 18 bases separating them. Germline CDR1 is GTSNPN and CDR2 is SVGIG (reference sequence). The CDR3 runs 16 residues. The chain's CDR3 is CACPSTDRTSYNEQFF. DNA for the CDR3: TGTGCCTGTCCCTCGACGGACAGAACCTCCTACAATGAGCAGTTCTTC.

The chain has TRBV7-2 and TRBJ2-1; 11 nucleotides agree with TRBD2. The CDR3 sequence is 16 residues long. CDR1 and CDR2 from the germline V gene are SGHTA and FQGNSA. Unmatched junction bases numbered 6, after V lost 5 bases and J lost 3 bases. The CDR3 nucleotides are TGTGCCAGCAGCCTCGCCGGGACTAGCGGCTACAATGAGCAGTTCTTC. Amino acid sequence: CASSLAGTSGYNEQFF.

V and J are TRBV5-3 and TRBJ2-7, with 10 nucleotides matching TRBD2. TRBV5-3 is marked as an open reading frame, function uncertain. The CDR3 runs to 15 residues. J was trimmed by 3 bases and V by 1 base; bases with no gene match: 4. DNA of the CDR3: TGTGCCAGAAGCTTGAAGCGGGAGGGCCGCTACGAGCAGTACTTC. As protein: CARSLKREGRYEQYF.

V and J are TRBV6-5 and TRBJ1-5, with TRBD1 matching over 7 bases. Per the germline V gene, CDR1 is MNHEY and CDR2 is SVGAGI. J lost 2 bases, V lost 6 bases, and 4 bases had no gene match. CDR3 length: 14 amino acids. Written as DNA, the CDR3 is TGTGCCAGCAGCCGCGGACAGGGCAATCAGCCCCAGCATTTT. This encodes CASSRGQGNQPQHF.

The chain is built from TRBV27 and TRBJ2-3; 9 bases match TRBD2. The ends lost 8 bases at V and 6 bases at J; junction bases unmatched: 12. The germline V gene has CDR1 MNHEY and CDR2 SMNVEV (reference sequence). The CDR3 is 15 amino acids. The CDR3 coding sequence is TGTGCCAGCCTAAAAATAGCGGGAGCGGAGGATACGCAGTATTTT. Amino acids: CASLKIAGAEDTQYF.

CDR3 in DNA: TGTGCCAGCAGCTGGACAGGGTTGGGGCTTACAGATACGCAGTATTTT. This gives the protein CASSWTGLGLTDTQYF. The rearrangement uses TRBV7-3 and TRBJ2-3, with TRBD1 matching 8 bases. V trimming: 4 bases; J trimming: 3 bases; junction bases outside the gene matches: 9. The CDR3 totals 16 residues. CDR1 and CDR2 from the germline V gene are SGHTA and FQGTGA.

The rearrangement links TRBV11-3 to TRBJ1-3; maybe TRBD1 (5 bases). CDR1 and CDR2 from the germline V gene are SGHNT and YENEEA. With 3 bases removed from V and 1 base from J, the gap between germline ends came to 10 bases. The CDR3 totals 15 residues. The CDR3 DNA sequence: TGTGCCAGCAGCTTGAGTCGGGGGTCTGGAAACACCATATATTTT. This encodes CASSLSRGSGNTIYF. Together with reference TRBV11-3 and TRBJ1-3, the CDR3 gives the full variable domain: EAGVVQSPRYKIIEKKQPVAFWCNPISGHNTLYWYLQNLGQGPELLIRYENEEAVDDSQLPKDRFSAERLKGVDSTLKIQPAELGDSAVYLCASSLSRGSGNTIYFGEGSWLTVV.

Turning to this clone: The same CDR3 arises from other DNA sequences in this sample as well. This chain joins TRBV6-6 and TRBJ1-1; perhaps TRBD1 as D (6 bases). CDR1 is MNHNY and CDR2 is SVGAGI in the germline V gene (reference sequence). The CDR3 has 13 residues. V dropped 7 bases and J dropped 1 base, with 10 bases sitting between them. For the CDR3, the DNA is TGTGCCAGCATTCTACAGGGGAACACTGAAGCTTTCTTT. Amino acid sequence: CASILQGNTEAFF.

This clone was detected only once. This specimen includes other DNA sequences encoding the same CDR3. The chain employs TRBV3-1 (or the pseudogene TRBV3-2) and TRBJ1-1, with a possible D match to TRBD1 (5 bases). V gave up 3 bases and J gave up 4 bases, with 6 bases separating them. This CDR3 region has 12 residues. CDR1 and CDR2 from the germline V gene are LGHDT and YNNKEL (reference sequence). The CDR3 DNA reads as TGTGCCAGCAGCCAGCAGGGCACTGAAGCTTTCTTT. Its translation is CASSQQGTEAFF.

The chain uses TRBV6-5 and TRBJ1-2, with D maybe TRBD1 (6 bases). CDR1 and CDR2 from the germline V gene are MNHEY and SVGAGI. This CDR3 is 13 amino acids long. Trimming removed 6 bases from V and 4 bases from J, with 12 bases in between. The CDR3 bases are TGTGCCAGCAGCAAGGACAGTTTCTATGGCTACACCTTC. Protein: CASSKDSFYGYTF.

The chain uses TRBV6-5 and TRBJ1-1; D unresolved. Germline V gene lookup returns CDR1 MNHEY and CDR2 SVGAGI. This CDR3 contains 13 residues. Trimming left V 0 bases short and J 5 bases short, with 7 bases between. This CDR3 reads CASSYSVSTEAFF. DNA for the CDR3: TGTGCCAGCAGTTACTCAGTCAGTACTGAAGCTTTCTTT.

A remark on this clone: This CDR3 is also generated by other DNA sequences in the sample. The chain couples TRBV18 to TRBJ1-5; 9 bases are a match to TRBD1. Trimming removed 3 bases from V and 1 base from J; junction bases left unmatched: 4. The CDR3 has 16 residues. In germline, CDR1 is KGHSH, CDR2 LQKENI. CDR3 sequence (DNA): TGTGCCAGCTCACCGGGACAGGGATTCAGCAATCAGCCCCAGCATTTT. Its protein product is CASSPGQGFSNQPQHF.

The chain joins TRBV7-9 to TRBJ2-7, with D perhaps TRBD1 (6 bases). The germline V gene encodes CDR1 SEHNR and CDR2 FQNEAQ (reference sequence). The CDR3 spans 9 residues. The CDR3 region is CASSPVGTV. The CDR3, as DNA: TGTGCCAGCAGCCCAGTGGGGACAGTC.

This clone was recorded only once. In DNA form, the CDR3 reads TGTGCCAGCAGCCCCGACGGGACTAGCGGCAGTTACGAGCAGTACTTC. It is translated as CASSPDGTSGSYEQYF. V usage is TRBV5-6 and J usage is TRBJ2-7; 11 nucleotides match TRBD2. The CDR3 totals 16 residues. Trimming at V came to 4 bases and at J to 4 bases, leaving 10 bases not matched to a gene. CDR1 is SGHDT and CDR2 is YYEEEE in the germline V gene.

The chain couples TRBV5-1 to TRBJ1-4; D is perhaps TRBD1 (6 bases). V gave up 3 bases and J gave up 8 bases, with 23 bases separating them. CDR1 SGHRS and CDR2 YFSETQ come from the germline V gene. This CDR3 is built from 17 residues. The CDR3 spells CASSSAKSTGGMEKLFF. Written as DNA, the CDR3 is TGCGCCAGCAGCTCGGCCAAATCGACAGGCGGAATGGAAAAACTGTTTTTT.

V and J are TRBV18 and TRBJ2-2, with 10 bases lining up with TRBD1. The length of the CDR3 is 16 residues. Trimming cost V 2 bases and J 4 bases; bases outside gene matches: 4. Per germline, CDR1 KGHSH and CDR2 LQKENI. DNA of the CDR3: TGTGCCAGCTCACCAGACAGGGGGCAGATCACCGGGGAGCTGTTTTTT. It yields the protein CASSPDRGQITGELFF.

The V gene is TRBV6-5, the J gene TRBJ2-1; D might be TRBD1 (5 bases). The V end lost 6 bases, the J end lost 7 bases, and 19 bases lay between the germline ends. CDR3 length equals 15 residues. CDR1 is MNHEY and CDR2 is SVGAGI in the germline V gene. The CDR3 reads CASSRLGPKGNEQFF. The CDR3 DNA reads TGTGCCAGCAGCAGGCTGGGCCCTAAGGGGAATGAGCAGTTCTTC.

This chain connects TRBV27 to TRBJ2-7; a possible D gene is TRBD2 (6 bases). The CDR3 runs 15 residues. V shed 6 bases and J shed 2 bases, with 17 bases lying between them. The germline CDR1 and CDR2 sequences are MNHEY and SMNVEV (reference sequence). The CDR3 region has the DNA TGTGCCAGCAGATCCGGGACTTACCCCCCCTACGAGCAGTACTTC. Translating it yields CASRSGTYPPYEQYF.

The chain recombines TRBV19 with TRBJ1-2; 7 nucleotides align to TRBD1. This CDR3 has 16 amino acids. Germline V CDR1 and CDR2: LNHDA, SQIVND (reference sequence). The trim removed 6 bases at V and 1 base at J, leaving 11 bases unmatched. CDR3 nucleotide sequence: TGTGCCAGTAGCAGCCGGACAGGAAGATTTAACTATGGCTACACCTTC. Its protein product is CASSSRTGRFNYGYTF. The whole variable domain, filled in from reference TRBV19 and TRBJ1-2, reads DGGITQSPKYLFRKEGQNVTLSCEQNLNHDAMYWYRQDPGQGLRLIYYSQIVNDFQKGDIAEGYSVSREKKESFPLTVTSAQKNPTAFYLCASSSRTGRFNYGYTFGSGTRLTVV.

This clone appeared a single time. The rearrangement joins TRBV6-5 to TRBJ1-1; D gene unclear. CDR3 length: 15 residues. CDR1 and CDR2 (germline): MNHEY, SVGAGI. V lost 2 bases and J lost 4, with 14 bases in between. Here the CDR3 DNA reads TGTGCCAGCAGTTACGATTTGCGGGTGGGCACTGAAGCTTTCTTT. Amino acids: CASSYDLRVGTEAFF.